Listed here are 8 T cell receptor beta chains from one sample, sequenced in a study of shared clonotypes between healthy human individuals. Assay used: immunoSEQ multiplex PCR; TCRdb lists only in-frame clones, some missing. The sample lists more than 2,000,000 clones; 85% to 95% were seen once. The sample was naive CD4+ T cells sorted from blood. Subset in this sample: CD45RA+ positively selected. These receptors came from a man between 18 and 35 years old in good health.

The chain recombines TRBV19 with TRBJ2-4; no clear D gene. There are 14 residues in the CDR3. Per germline, CDR1 LNHDA and CDR2 SQIVND (reference sequence). Trimming pared 3 bases from V and 1 base from J, leaving 7 bases between. This CDR3 is CASSIRFAKNIQYF. CDR3 nucleotides: TGTGCCAGTAGTATCAGATTTGCCAAAAACATTCAGTACTTC.

The gene calls are TRBV19 and TRBJ2-2; D perhaps matches TRBD1 (6 bases). The germline gives CDR1 LNHDA, CDR2 SQIVND (reference sequence). V lost 2 bases to trimming and J lost 4 bases, with 11 bases between them. CDR3 length: 15 residues. CDR3 DNA: TGTGCCAGTAGTATACTAGACAGGCTCACCGGGGAGCTGTTTTTT. Amino acid sequence: CASSILDRLTGELFF.

This chain joins TRBV7-9 and TRBJ2-1; a weak D match, TRBD2 (6 bases). The CDR3 contains 12 residues. The germline V gene encodes CDR1 SEHNR and CDR2 FQNEAQ (reference sequence). The V gene lost 7 bases and the J gene lost 8 bases, with 12 bases spanning the gap. The CDR3 is CASTILAHEQFF. DNA of the CDR3: TGTGCCAGCACCATACTAGCCCATGAGCAGTTCTTC.

The V gene is TRBV11-2, the J gene TRBJ2-1, with 10 bases lining up with TRBD2. The CDR3 contains 15 residues. From germline, CDR1 is SGHAT and CDR2 FQNNGV. The junction had 4 bases not matched to a gene; V was cut back by 3 bases and J by 5 bases. In DNA form, the CDR3 reads TGTGCCAGCAGCTTCCGACTAGCGGGCCACAATGAGCAGTTCTTC. Its translation is CASSFRLAGHNEQFF.

The V call is TRBV27, the J call TRBJ1-1, with D unresolved. The length of the CDR3 is 14 residues. Trimming left V 6 bases short and J 0 bases short, with 11 bases between. Germline-derived CDR1 and CDR2 are MNHEY and SMNVEV (reference sequence). The CDR3 spells CASSQRNMNTEAFF. The CDR3 coding sequence is TGTGCCAGCAGCCAACGGAACATGAACACTGAAGCTTTCTTT.

The CDR3 is CASIVGRGSSHEQYF. CDR3 nucleotide sequence: TGTGCCAGCATCGTAGGGAGGGGATCATCTCACGAGCAGTACTTC. The J gene is TRBJ2-7, the V gene TRBV28; the match to TRBD2 covers 7 bases. Germline CDR1 MDHEN, CDR2 SYDVKM. The CDR3 is 15 residues long. The V and J ends lost 7 bases and 5 bases, in that order; junction bases with no gene match: 14.

About this clone itself: Within the sample, other DNA sequences also encode this same CDR3. The J gene is TRBJ2-3, the V gene TRBV2; TRBD2 matches at 7 bases. V trimming: 6 bases; J trimming: 1 base; junction bases outside the gene matches: 7. Germline V lookup: CDR1 SNHLY, CDR2 FYNNEI. This CDR3 has 15 amino acids. In DNA form, the CDR3 reads TGTGCCAGCAGCCCCCTGGCGGGAGGCACAGATACGCAGTATTTT. It encodes CASSPLAGGTDTQYF.

This chain uses TRBV5-1 with TRBJ2-1; the match to TRBD2 covers 9 bases. CDR1 and CDR2 from the germline V gene are SGHRS and YFSETQ. The CDR3 spans 16 residues. V lost 4 bases and J lost 0; bases outside the gene matches: 5. CDR3 in amino acids: CASSPLAGNSYNEQFF. The CDR3 region has the DNA TGCGCCAGCAGCCCCCTAGCGGGGAACTCCTACAATGAGCAGTTCTTC.